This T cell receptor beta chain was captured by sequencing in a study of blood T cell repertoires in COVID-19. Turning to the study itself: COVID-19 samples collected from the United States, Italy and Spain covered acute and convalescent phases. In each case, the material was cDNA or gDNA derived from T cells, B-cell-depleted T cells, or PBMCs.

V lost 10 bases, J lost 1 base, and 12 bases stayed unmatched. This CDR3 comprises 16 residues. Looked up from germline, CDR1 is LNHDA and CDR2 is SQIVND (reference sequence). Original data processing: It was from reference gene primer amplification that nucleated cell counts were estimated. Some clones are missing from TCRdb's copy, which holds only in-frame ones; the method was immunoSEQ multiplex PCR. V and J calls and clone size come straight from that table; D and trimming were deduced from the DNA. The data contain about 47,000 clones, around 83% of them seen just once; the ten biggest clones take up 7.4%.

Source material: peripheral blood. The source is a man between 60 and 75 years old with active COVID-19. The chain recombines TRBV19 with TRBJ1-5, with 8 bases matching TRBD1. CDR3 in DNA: TGTGCCACCCAATCTTGGACAGGGTCAAGCAATCAGCCCCAGCATTTT. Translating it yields CATQSWTGSSNQPQHF. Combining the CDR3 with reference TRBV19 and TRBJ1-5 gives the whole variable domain DGGITQSPKYLFRKEGQNVTLSCEQNLNHDAMYWYRQDPGQGLRLIYYSQIVNDFQKGDIAEGYSVSREKKESFPLTVTSAQKNPTAFYLCATQSWTGSSNQPQHFGDGTRLSIL.